This TCR beta chain was identified in a study of neurological immune-mediated disorders. Findings and caveats of the study: The multiple sclerosis repertoire cluster had no clinical or MRI feature associated with it. Phylogenetic grouping assigned the repertoires of 18 of 34 multiple sclerosis patients to one related-CDR3 cluster, which constitutes a possible signature.

This clonotype was observed at least ten times. Its antigen is as yet unknown. As for the cDNA, it was generated by 5'RACE with 10-nucleotide random UMIs. TCRdb re-derived calls from the 5' RACE reads in MiXCR, one entry per CDR3 protein. The data hold about 92,000 distinct CDR3 sequences, with roughly 3.5% observed a single time. V lost 6 bases, J lost 10 bases, and 12 bases stayed unmatched. The CDR3 runs to 14 residues. The germline V gene has CDR1 MNHEY and CDR2 SMNVEV (reference sequence). This clonotype was obtained from a woman aged 45-60 years with multiple sclerosis. V usage is TRBV27 and J usage is TRBJ2-1, with 7 bases lining up with TRBD2. Input material: PBMCs. The CDR3 bases are TGTGCCAGCAGAATGGTTGGGAGGGCACGCGAGCAGTTCTTC. Translation gives CASRMVGRAREQFF.